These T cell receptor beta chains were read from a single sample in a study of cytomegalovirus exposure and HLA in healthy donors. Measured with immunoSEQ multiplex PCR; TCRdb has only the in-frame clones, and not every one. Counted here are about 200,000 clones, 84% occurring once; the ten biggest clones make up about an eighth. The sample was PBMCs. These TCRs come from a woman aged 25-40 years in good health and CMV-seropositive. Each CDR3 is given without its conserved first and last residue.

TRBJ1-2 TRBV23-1 ASSQPLDRRYGYT
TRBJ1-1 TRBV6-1 ASSDLGRVNTEAF
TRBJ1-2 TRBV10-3 AISEIWSEIYRYT
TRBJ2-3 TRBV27 ASSFGTGGQGTQY
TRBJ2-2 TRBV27 ASSLSWNTGELF
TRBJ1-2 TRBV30 AWSLSFFTA
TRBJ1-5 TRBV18 ASSPGAGNQPQH
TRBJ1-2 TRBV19 ASSAETGDYGYT
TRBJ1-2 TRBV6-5 ASSRGTDLRGYT
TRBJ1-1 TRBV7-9 ASSYGTGSEAF
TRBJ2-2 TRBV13 ASSLDWSLTGELF
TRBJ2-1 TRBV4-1 ASSQDGRGAPYNEQF
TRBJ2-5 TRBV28 ASSLRETQY
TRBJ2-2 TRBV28 ASSLGDRLTGELF
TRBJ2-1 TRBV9 ASSSTLTSNIEQF